This entry lists 27 T cell receptor beta chains sequenced from one sample in a study of T cell repertoires in cytomegalovirus infection. These receptors lack a known antigen. MiXCR, run by TCRdb on the reads, gives a single entry per CDR3 protein. The sample consists of 640,000 or so distinct CDR3 sequences, around a third of them appearing once. Sequences were derived from cultured PBMCs, sampled from culture after CMV antigen stimulation. All receptors derive from a human donor in good health (CMV status not recorded). Some clones in this sample may be carry-over from other donors' samples.

This clonotype came up many times. V is TRBV18 and J is TRBJ1-2, with 8 bases that match TRBD1. Germline V gives CDR1 KGHSH, CDR2 LQKENI. The CDR3 length is 15 residues. Trimming at V came to 2 bases and at J to 4 bases, leaving 6 bases not matched to a gene. CDR3 in amino acids: CASSPETGEGYGYTF. The CDR3 nucleotides are TGTGCCAGCTCACCAGAGACAGGGGAGGGCTATGGCTACACCTTC.

This clonotype was counted a few times. The genes are TRBV28 and TRBJ1-1; maybe TRBD1 (6 bases). Germline CDR1 MDHEN, CDR2 SYDVKM. The CDR3 is 12 residues long. V lost 5 bases, J lost 7 bases, and 11 bases lay in between. CDR3 DNA: TGTGCCAGCAGTACCCCGACAGGTGAAGCTTTCTTT. This translates into CASSTPTGEAFF.

V gene TRBV19 combines with J gene TRBJ1-5, with TRBD1 identical over 10 bases. CDR3 length: 17 residues. V shed 5 bases, J shed 1 base, and the junction held 8 bases outside the gene matches. Germline V gene sequence: CDR1 LNHDA, CDR2 SQIVND (reference sequence). The DNA of the CDR3 is TGTGCCAGTAGTCCCGGACAGGGGGTTGTCAGCAATCAGCCCCAGCATTTT. Its protein is CASSPGQGVVSNQPQHF.

V is TRBV12-3 or TRBV12-4 and J is TRBJ1-3; tentatively, D is TRBD1 (5 bases). Trimming pared 3 bases from V and 4 bases from J, leaving 10 bases between. The CDR3 covers 14 residues. CDR3 coding DNA: TGTGCCAGCAGTTTTCAGGGATCCGGAAACACCATATATTTT. Protein product: CASSFQGSGNTIYF.

This rearrangement joins TRBV29-1 to TRBJ1-1; D perhaps matches TRBD1 (6 bases). This CDR3 has 13 amino acids. The V gene lost 6 bases and the J gene lost 0 bases, with 11 bases spanning the gap. Looked up from germline, CDR1 is SQVTM and CDR2 is ANQGSEA. CDR3 nucleotide sequence: TGCAGCGTAAACAGGGATCTGAACACTGAAGCTTTCTTT. Translation gives CSVNRDLNTEAFF.

The chain joins TRBV20-1 to TRBJ1-5; a possible D gene is TRBD1 (6 bases). CDR1 DFQATT and CDR2 SNEGSKA come from the germline V gene (reference sequence). V lost 3 bases, J lost 7 bases, and 16 bases lay in between. The CDR3 loop spans 14 amino acids. Here the CDR3 reads CSASSGGAQQPQHF. CDR3 coding DNA: TGCAGTGCTAGTTCCGGGGGGGCCCAGCAGCCCCAGCATTTT.

V is TRBV12-3 or TRBV12-4 and J is TRBJ2-7, with TRBD2 identical over 13 bases. The ends lost 5 bases at V and 8 bases at J; junction bases unmatched: 9. This CDR3 has 15 amino acids. As DNA, the CDR3 is TGTGCCAGCAGTCAGCCGGGACTAGCGGGACAAAAGCAGTACTTC. Its protein product is CASSQPGLAGQKQYF.

The chain uses TRBV7-6 and TRBJ1-4, with 10 bases lining up with TRBD1. The CDR3 has 17 amino acids. CDR1 SGHVS and CDR2 FNYEAQ come from the germline V gene. The V gene end was trimmed by 5 bases and the J gene end by 7 bases; junction bases not matched to a gene: 13. CDR3: CASSPRGTGVGGEKLFF. Written as DNA, the CDR3 is TGTGCCAGCAGCCCCCGAGGGACAGGGGTCGGGGGTGAAAAACTGTTTTTT.

The chain carries TRBV6-1 and TRBJ2-1; TRBD1 agrees at 10 bases. J gave up 7 bases and V 7 bases, and 4 bases lay outside the gene matches. The CDR3 runs to 13 residues. CDR1 is MNHNS and CDR2 is SASEGT in the germline V gene. The DNA for the CDR3 is TGTGCCAGCATCCGGACAGGGGGAAATGAGCAGTTCTTC. It yields the protein CASIRTGGNEQFF.

The V call is TRBV6-5, the J call TRBJ2-5; 8 bases align to TRBD2. The trim removed 5 bases at V and 5 bases at J, leaving 10 bases unmatched. The CDR3 totals 15 residues. The V gene's germline CDR1 is MNHEY and CDR2 SVGAGI. This CDR3 reads CASSPPGLEAETQYF. The CDR3 bases are TGTGCCAGCAGTCCCCCGGGACTAGAGGCGGAGACCCAGTACTTC.

The chain couples TRBV2 to TRBJ1-4; D gene unclear. V lost 6 bases and J lost 8, with 7 bases in between. This CDR3 is 11 amino acids long. Germline CDR1 and CDR2: SNHLY and FYNNEI. The CDR3 reads CASSPQEKLFF. CDR3 coding DNA: TGTGCCAGCAGCCCACAGGAAAAACTGTTTTTT.

The table lists this clonotype with a few counts. The CDR3 coding sequence is TGTGCCAGCAGCTTGGACCGTCAGCTTTATTCACCCCTCCACTTT. It encodes CASSLDRQLYSPLHF. This sequence joins TRBV5-5 and TRBJ1-6; the D is unclear. Germline lookup yields CDR1 SGHKS and CDR2 YYEKEE (reference sequence). V lost 0 bases and J lost 8, with 12 bases in between. CDR3 size: 15 residues. Using reference TRBV5-5 and TRBJ1-6 for the parts outside the CDR3, the full variable domain is DAGVTQSPTHLIKTRGQQVTLRCSPISGHKSVSWYQQVLGQGPQFIFQYYEKEERGRGNFPDRFSARQFPNYSSELNVNALLLGDSALYLCASSLDRQLYSPLHFGNGTRLTVT.

The rearrangement links TRBV12-3 or TRBV12-4 to TRBJ1-1; possible D gene TRBD1, 5 bases. This CDR3 has 14 amino acids. Trimming stripped 7 bases from V and 4 bases from J, with 16 bases between. CDR3 amino acids: CASTATAYSTEAFF. DNA for the CDR3: TGTGCCAGCACCGCGACAGCTTATAGCACTGAAGCTTTCTTT.

This clonotype showed up just a few times. The genes are TRBV12-3 or TRBV12-4 and TRBJ2-2, with a weak D call TRBD2 (5 bases). CDR3 size: 15 residues. V dropped 3 bases and J dropped 4 bases, with 12 bases sitting between them. CDR3 residues: CASSFLPRGTGELFF. The CDR3 nucleotides read TGTGCCAGCAGTTTTCTACCTCGGGGCACCGGGGAGCTGTTTTTT.

This clonotype was recorded a few times. The chain combines TRBV7-9 with TRBJ1-1; D is ambiguous. CDR3 length: 14 amino acids. In germline, CDR1 is SEHNR, CDR2 FQNEAQ (reference sequence). The V end was cut by 4 bases, the J end by 1 base, with 10 bases between. The CDR3 here is CASSSPEGNTEAFF. The DNA of the CDR3 is TGTGCCAGCAGCTCCCCGGAGGGGAACACTGAAGCTTTCTTT.

This clonotype was counted only a few times. The chain links TRBV19 to TRBJ2-5, with 8 nucleotides matching TRBD2. CDR1 is LNHDA, CDR2 SQIVND, per germline (reference sequence). The CDR3 has 14 amino acids. The ends lost 7 bases at V and 2 bases at J; junction bases unmatched: 6. The CDR3, as DNA: TGTGCCAGTAAAGATTTAGCGGGACAAGAGACCCAGTACTTC. Residues: CASKDLAGQETQYF.

The V call is TRBV7-8, the J call TRBJ2-5, with 13 nucleotides matching TRBD2. Germline V lookup: CDR1 SGHVS, CDR2 FQNEAQ. V trimming: 5 bases; J trimming: 3 bases; junction bases outside the gene matches: 12. This CDR3 is 18 amino acids long. The CDR3 sequence: CASSPRGGGTSGKETQYF. The DNA of the CDR3 is TGTGCCAGCAGCCCGAGGGGGGGGGGGACTAGCGGGAAAGAGACCCAGTACTTC.

This chain uses TRBV7-8 with TRBJ2-1; D may be TRBD2 (5 bases). Germline CDR1 and CDR2: SGHVS and FQNEAQ. Trimming removed 5 bases from V and 5 bases from J, with 16 bases in between. CDR3 length equals 15 residues. The CDR3 spells CASSPRVGSDNEQFF. CDR3 DNA sequence: TGTGCCAGCAGCCCCCGGGTGGGTAGCGACAATGAGCAGTTCTTC.

The chain couples TRBV6-2 or TRBV6-3 to TRBJ1-2; TRBD1 aligns across 8 bases. The CDR3 runs to 14 residues. J lost 3 bases, V lost 8 bases, and 8 bases had no gene match. CDR1 MNHEY and CDR2 SVGEGT come from the germline V gene. CDR3 nucleotides: TGTGCCAGCGAGAAAGGACAGGGATACTATGGCTACACCTTC. Translated, it gives CASEKGQGYYGYTF.

The rearrangement links TRBV20-1 to TRBJ2-1; 8 nucleotides line up with TRBD2. The V gene's germline CDR1 is DFQATT and CDR2 SNEGSKA (reference sequence). This CDR3 is built from 15 residues. With V trimmed by 3 bases and J by 1 base, 5 bases remained unmatched. The CDR3 loop is CSASGGAFSYNEQFF. CDR3 DNA sequence: TGCAGTGCTAGCGGGGGGGCCTTTTCCTACAATGAGCAGTTCTTC.

This clonotype was observed many times. The gene calls are TRBV7-2 and TRBJ1-4; 8 bases line up with TRBD1. Trimming at V came to 5 bases and at J to 7 bases, leaving 6 bases not matched to a gene. The CDR3 consists of 14 residues. Per the germline V gene, CDR1 is SGHTA and CDR2 is FQGNSA. The CDR3 here is CASSPTGGLEKLFF. CDR3 nucleotides: TGTGCCAGCAGCCCTACAGGGGGACTTGAAAAACTGTTTTTT. The whole variable domain, remainder taken from reference TRBV7-2 and TRBJ1-4, is GAGVSQSPSNKVTEKGKDVELRCDPISGHTALYWYRQSLGQGLEFLIYFQGNSAPDKSGLPSDRFSAERTGGSVSTLTIQRTQQEDSAVYLCASSPTGGLEKLFFGSGTQLSVL.

The chain links TRBV12-3 or TRBV12-4 to TRBJ2-5, with D unresolved. The CDR3 is 13 amino acids. Trimming removed 3 bases at V and 3 bases at J, with 8 bases between. This CDR3 is CASSLALKETQYF. The CDR3 bases are TGTGCCAGCAGTTTGGCCTTAAAAGAGACCCAGTACTTC.

The chain joins TRBV18 to TRBJ2-1, with 13 positions matching TRBD2. Germline assignment: CDR1 KGHSH and CDR2 LQKENI. V shed 2 bases, J shed 9 bases, and the junction held 4 bases outside the gene matches. The CDR3 has 15 residues. The chain's CDR3 is CASSPLLAGGREQFF. The CDR3 DNA is TGTGCCAGCTCACCATTACTAGCGGGGGGGCGTGAGCAGTTCTTC.

This chain connects TRBV19 to TRBJ2-5; D unclear. The germline V gene has CDR1 LNHDA and CDR2 SQIVND (reference sequence). V was pared by 5 bases and J by 3 bases, with 10 bases between. The CDR3 is 13 residues long. CDR3 in amino acids: CASSRGEKETQYF. The CDR3 nucleotides are TGTGCCAGTAGTCGAGGTGAAAAAGAGACCCAGTACTTC.

This clonotype was counted between two and nine times. The V gene is TRBV7-9, the J gene TRBJ2-7; 9 bases are shared with TRBD1. Germline V lookup: CDR1 SEHNR, CDR2 FQNEAQ (reference sequence). This CDR3 spans 16 amino acids. V trimming: 0 bases; J trimming: 7 bases; junction bases outside the gene matches: 10. The CDR3 loop reads CASSLAPGQGIREQYF. CDR3 DNA: TGTGCCAGCAGCTTAGCGCCGGGACAGGGAATACGGGAGCAGTACTTC.

This clonotype has a handful of counts. The CDR3 reads CASSAGHPVTYEKLFF. The DNA for the CDR3 is TGTGCCAGCAGCGCGGGACACCCAGTGACGTACGAAAAACTGTTTTTT. This rearrangement joins TRBV5-4 to TRBJ1-4; a possible D gene is TRBD1 (6 bases). The germline V gene has CDR1 SGHNT and CDR2 YYREEE (reference sequence). V was shortened by 4 bases and J by 8 bases, with 21 bases between the two germline ends. The CDR3 extends over 16 amino acids.

The chain carries TRBV5-6 and TRBJ2-1, with D uncertain. Germline CDR1 and CDR2: SGHDT and YYEEEE. This CDR3 has 14 amino acids. V was shortened by 4 bases and J by 9 bases, with 17 bases between the two germline ends. CDR3 nucleotide sequence: TGTGCCAGCAGCATAGTCACGGTAGGCGGTGAGCAGTTCTTC. Translated, it gives CASSIVTVGGEQFF.